The 26 T cell receptor beta chains in this list originate from one sample, sequenced in a study of OX40 agonist ivuxolimab in advanced cancers. The table came from immunoSEQ multiplex PCR; TCRdb's copy has only in-frame clones and leaves some out. The sample includes more than 50,000 clones, nearly 80% of them seen just once. Sequences were derived from CD4+ or CD8+ T cells sorted from blood, sampled in a trial of the OX40 agonist ivuxolimab. These receptors originate from an adult with an advanced solid tumor such as melanoma, head and neck, liver or kidney cancer.

This clone was counted a single time. V usage is TRBV5-1 and J usage is TRBJ1-1; maybe TRBD1 (5 bases). V shed 3 bases and J shed 1 base, with 13 bases lying between them. Germline V gene data show CDR1 as SGHRS and CDR2 as YFSETQ. The CDR3 covers 15 residues. CDR3 sequence reads: CASSSGDRQNTEAFF. The CDR3 DNA is TGCGCCAGCAGCTCTGGCGACAGACAGAACACTGAAGCTTTCTTT.

V and J are TRBV9 and TRBJ2-5; TRBD1 is a possible D gene (7 bases). Trimming removed 3 bases at V and 2 bases at J, with 14 bases between. The germline CDR1 and CDR2 sequences are SGDLS and YYNGEE. The CDR3 spans 15 residues. This CDR3 is CASSAGRGRQETQYF. The DNA for the CDR3 is TGTGCCAGCAGCGCGGGCAGGGGGAGGCAAGAGACCCAGTACTTC.

This chain joins TRBV5-1 and TRBJ2-2; D gene unclear. Germline CDR1 SGHRS, CDR2 YFSETQ. The CDR3 is made up of 14 amino acids. The V end lost 1 base, the J end lost 4 bases, and 8 bases lay between the germline ends. Here the CDR3 reads CASSLIPVTGELFF. CDR3 in DNA: TGCGCCAGCAGCTTGATCCCAGTCACCGGGGAGCTGTTTTTT.

This chain uses TRBV5-4 with TRBJ2-7, with a weak D call TRBD2 (7 bases). This CDR3 has 14 amino acids. The V gene lost 4 bases and the J gene lost 3 bases, with 14 bases spanning the gap. Germline V gene sequence: CDR1 SGHNT, CDR2 YYREEE (reference sequence). The CDR3 is CASSPGGRLYEQYF. CDR3 sequence (DNA): TGTGCCAGCAGCCCCGGGGGGCGGCTCTACGAGCAGTACTTC.

This clone was counted a single time. The J gene is TRBJ1-1, the V gene TRBV7-8; no clear D. Germline V gene data show CDR1 as SGHVS and CDR2 as FQNEAQ. The CDR3 length is 15 residues. The V gene lost 2 bases and the J gene lost 4 bases, with 14 bases spanning the gap. The CDR3: CASSLPLLGFTEAFF. In DNA, the CDR3 is TGTGCCAGCAGCTTACCCCTACTGGGGTTCACTGAAGCTTTCTTT.

The chain carries TRBV6-4 and TRBJ1-1; D possibly corresponds to TRBD1 (5 bases). CDR1 is MRHNA, CDR2 SNTAGT, per germline. The CDR3 extends over 13 amino acids. With 7 bases removed from V and 5 bases from J, the gap between germline ends came to 14 bases. DNA for the CDR3: TGTGCCAGCAACCAGGGATCGATAACTGAAGCTTTCTTT. This translates into CASNQGSITEAFF.

The rearrangement uses TRBV5-1 and TRBJ1-4; D unresolved. Trimming removed 0 bases from V and 6 bases from J, with 12 bases in between. This CDR3 has 15 residues. Per germline, CDR1 SGHRS and CDR2 YFSETQ. CDR3 residues: CASSLDLGLDEKLFF. CDR3 in DNA: TGCGCCAGCAGCTTGGATTTGGGGTTGGATGAAAAACTGTTTTTT.

The rearrangement links TRBV11-3 to TRBJ2-1; either TRBD1 or TRBD2 may supply D (5 bases each). CDR3 length: 16 amino acids. With 5 bases removed from V and 2 bases from J, the gap between germline ends came to 16 bases. Germline values: CDR1 SGHNT, CDR2 YENEEA. CDR3 coding DNA: TGTGCCAGCAGCCAAACAGGAGGTTACGCCTACAATGAGCAGTTCTTC. It is translated as CASSQTGGYAYNEQFF.

Here the CDR3 reads CASSLWGHTEAFF. The CDR3 DNA is TGTGCCAGCAGTTTATGGGGGCACACTGAAGCTTTCTTT. The rearrangement joins TRBV27 to TRBJ1-1, with a possible D match to TRBD1 (6 bases). V was clipped by 1 base and J by 3 bases, with 6 bases between them. CDR1 is MNHEY and CDR2 is SMNVEV in the germline V gene (reference sequence). This CDR3 contains 13 residues.

The chain carries TRBV2 and TRBJ1-2; tentative D call: TRBD1 (5 bases). From germline, CDR1 is SNHLY and CDR2 FYNNEI. Between the trimmed V and J ends, which lost 6 bases and 3 bases, there was a span of 20 bases. This CDR3 is 16 amino acids long. The CDR3 DNA follows: TGTGCCAGCAGCAAGATGGGGACCGCCTCGTACTATGGCTACACCTTC. It encodes CASSKMGTASYYGYTF.

In this sample, this clone turned up a few times. The chain uses TRBV19 and TRBJ2-2; D is perhaps TRBD1 or TRBD2 (6 bases each). This CDR3 has 16 residues. V lost 5 bases to trimming and J lost 3 bases, with 16 bases between them. Per the germline V gene, CDR1 is LNHDA and CDR2 is SQIVND (reference sequence). The CDR3 loop reads CASSARGTPYTGELFF. The DNA of the CDR3 is TGTGCCAGTAGTGCTCGCGGGACACCATACACCGGGGAGCTGTTTTTT.

This clone was picked up one time. The chain carries TRBV5-6 and TRBJ1-5; D ambiguous. The germline CDR1 and CDR2 sequences are SGHDT and YYEEEE. The V gene lost 1 base and the J gene lost 5 bases, with 10 bases spanning the gap. The CDR3 extends over 14 amino acids. The CDR3 DNA follows: TGTGCCAGCAGCTTGAGGTCGGGCTATCAGCCCCAGCATTTT. It encodes CASSLRSGYQPQHF.

The genes are TRBV11-2 and TRBJ2-3; unclear D gene. Trimming pared 0 bases from V and 1 base from J, leaving 5 bases between. The CDR3 is 14 residues long. Germline V gene data show CDR1 as SGHAT and CDR2 as FQNNGV. Here the CDR3 reads CASSLDRGTDTQYF. As DNA, the CDR3 is TGTGCCAGCAGCTTAGATCGGGGCACAGATACGCAGTATTTT.

This chain links TRBV5-5 with TRBJ1-2; TRBD1 agrees at 7 bases. Losses at the gene ends were 0 bases for V and 7 bases for J; bases not matched to a gene: 6. CDR1 and CDR2 (germline): SGHKS, YYEKEE (reference sequence). CDR3 length equals 14 residues. CDR3 in amino acids: CASSLAQGTRGYTF. DNA for the CDR3: TGTGCCAGCAGCTTGGCACAGGGGACCCGTGGCTACACCTTC.

The chain joins TRBV6-5 to TRBJ2-1, with TRBD2 identical over 14 bases. This CDR3 region has 13 residues. Looked up from germline, CDR1 is MNHEY and CDR2 is SVGAGI. V gave up 9 bases and J gave up 9 bases; unmatched junction bases: 4. The CDR3 region is CASRTSGRSEQFF. The CDR3 DNA sequence: TGTGCCAGTAGGACTAGCGGGAGGTCTGAGCAGTTCTTC.

The chain employs TRBV4-3 and TRBJ2-3; a weak D match, TRBD2 (6 bases). The CDR3 is 16 residues long. Deletions cut 1 base from V and 4 bases from J, with 15 bases between. Per germline, CDR1 LGHNA and CDR2 YSLEER. The CDR3 region is CASSQVAGLVADTQYF. For the CDR3, the DNA is TGCGCCAGCAGCCAAGTCGCGGGGCTGGTCGCAGATACGCAGTATTTT.

The chain uses TRBV12-5 and TRBJ1-1, with D unclear. The CDR3 is 15 amino acids. Germline assignment: CDR1 LGHNT and CDR2 FRNRAP. Trimming stripped 1 base from V and 5 bases from J, with 14 bases between. CDR3 amino acids: CASGLGAGRETEAFF. The DNA of the CDR3 is TGTGCTAGTGGTTTGGGTGCGGGAAGAGAGACTGAAGCTTTCTTT.

The chain is built from TRBV5-1 and TRBJ2-7; tentative D call: TRBD2 (6 bases). The V gene's germline CDR1 is SGHRS and CDR2 YFSETQ. This CDR3 is built from 15 residues. Trimming pared 3 bases from V and 6 bases from J, leaving 19 bases between. The chain's CDR3 is CASSSRETRGGEQYF. In DNA, the CDR3 is TGCGCCAGCAGCTCCCGGGAGACACGAGGCGGCGAGCAGTACTTC.

The DNA for the CDR3 is TGTGCCAGCAGCTTTGGCGAAGCGTCAACTAGCGGGCCCAGCTACTTC. As protein: CASSFGEASTSGPSYF. The chain recombines TRBV7-9 with TRBJ2-7; 9 bases line up with TRBD2. Germline CDR1 is SEHNR and CDR2 is FQNEAQ (reference sequence). This CDR3 contains 16 residues. V trimming: 3 bases; J trimming: 13 bases; junction bases outside the gene matches: 19.

Points on this clone: A much larger clone differs from this one at a single base, so this may be a read error. The same CDR3 is also encoded by other DNA sequences in this sample. The chain combines TRBV7-9 with TRBJ1-5; no firm D call. The V end lost 1 base, the J end lost 0 bases, and 7 bases lay between the germline ends. Germline V lookup: CDR1 SEHNR, CDR2 FQNEAQ (reference sequence). The CDR3 length is 15 residues. CDR3 in amino acids: CASSLGGYSNQPQHF. For the CDR3, the DNA is TGTGCCAGCAGCTTAGGGGGTTATAGCAATCAGCCCCAGCATTTT.

The chain combines TRBV28 with TRBJ2-1; D possibly corresponds to TRBD1 (5 bases). Per germline, CDR1 MDHEN and CDR2 SYDVKM. This CDR3 region has 16 residues. Trimming left V 4 bases short and J 0 bases short, with 13 bases between. CDR3 in DNA: TGTGCCAGCAGTTCCAGGACATTCTTCTCCTACAATGAGCAGTTCTTC. This sequence encodes CASSSRTFFSYNEQFF.

The chain combines TRBV6-5 with TRBJ1-1, with D perhaps TRBD1 (5 bases). The CDR3 covers 15 residues. Trimming cost V 5 bases and J 1 base, with 14 bases left between them. CDR1 is MNHEY, CDR2 SVGAGI, per germline. The CDR3 is CASSSQGRENTEAFF. The CDR3 bases are TGTGCCAGCAGTAGCCAGGGACGGGAGAACACTGAAGCTTTCTTT.

The chain employs TRBV4-1 and TRBJ2-3; 7 bases are a match to TRBD2. Germline V gives CDR1 MGHRA, CDR2 YSYEKL. This CDR3 region has 14 residues. V lost 4 bases, J lost 2 bases, and 3 bases stayed unmatched. CDR3 bases: TGCGCCAGCAGCCCGGGGGGACCCACAGATACGCAGTATTTT. Encoded protein: CASSPGGPTDTQYF.

This clone appeared once. The chain combines TRBV5-4 with TRBJ2-1; D not resolved. The CDR3 runs to 14 residues. V lost 0 bases, J lost 2 bases, and 6 bases lay in between. The germline CDR1 and CDR2 sequences are SGHNT and YYREEE (reference sequence). The CDR3 bases are TGTGCCAGCAGCTTGGCCTCTACCTACAATGAGCAGTTCTTC. Protein: CASSLASTYNEQFF.

Points on this clone: One end of the junction fails to match germline, which may point to a read error. This sequence joins TRBV7-2 and TRBJ1-1; D may be TRBD1 (6 bases). The CDR3 loop spans 13 amino acids. CDR1 is SGHTA and CDR2 is FQGNSA in the germline V gene. DNA of the CDR3: TGTGCCAGCAGCTTAGAGGGGGTCGGGACCTATATATTT. Amino acids: CASSLEGVGTYIF.

This clone was observed a handful of times. The chain combines TRBV19 with TRBJ1-2; D possibly corresponds to TRBD1 (5 bases). The CDR3 sequence is 15 residues long. Trimming left V 3 bases short and J 4 bases short, with 15 bases between. CDR1 is LNHDA and CDR2 is SQIVND in the germline V gene (reference sequence). CDR3 protein: CASSMAPTVTYGYTF. CDR3 coding DNA: TGTGCCAGTAGTATGGCGCCGACAGTAACCTATGGCTACACCTTC.